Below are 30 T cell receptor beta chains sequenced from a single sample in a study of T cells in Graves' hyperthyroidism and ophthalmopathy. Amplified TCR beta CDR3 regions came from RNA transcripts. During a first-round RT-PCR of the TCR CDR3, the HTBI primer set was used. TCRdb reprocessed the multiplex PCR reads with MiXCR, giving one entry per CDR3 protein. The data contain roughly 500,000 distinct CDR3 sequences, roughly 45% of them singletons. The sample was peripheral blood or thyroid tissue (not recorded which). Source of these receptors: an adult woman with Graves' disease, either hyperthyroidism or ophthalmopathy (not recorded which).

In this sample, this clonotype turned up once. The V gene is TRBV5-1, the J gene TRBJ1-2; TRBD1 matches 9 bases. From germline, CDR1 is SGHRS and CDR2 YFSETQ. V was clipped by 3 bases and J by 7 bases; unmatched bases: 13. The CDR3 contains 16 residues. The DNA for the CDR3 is TGCGCCAGCAGCTCAAGGGTCACAGGGGGCGAGAGTGGCTACACCTTC. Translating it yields CASSSRVTGGESGYTF.

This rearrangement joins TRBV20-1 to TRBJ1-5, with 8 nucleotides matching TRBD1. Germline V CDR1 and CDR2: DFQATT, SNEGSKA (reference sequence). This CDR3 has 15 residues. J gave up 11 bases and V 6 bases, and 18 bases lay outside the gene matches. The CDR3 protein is CSANLVGTGKGTQHF. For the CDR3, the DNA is TGCAGTGCCAACTTGGTGGGGACAGGAAAAGGGACCCAGCATTTT.

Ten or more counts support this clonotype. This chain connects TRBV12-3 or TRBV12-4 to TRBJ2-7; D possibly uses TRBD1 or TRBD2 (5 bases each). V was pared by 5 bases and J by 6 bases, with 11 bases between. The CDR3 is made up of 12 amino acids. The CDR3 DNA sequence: TGTGCCAGCAGTCGACAGAGGGGCGAGCAGTACTTC. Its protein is CASSRQRGEQYF.

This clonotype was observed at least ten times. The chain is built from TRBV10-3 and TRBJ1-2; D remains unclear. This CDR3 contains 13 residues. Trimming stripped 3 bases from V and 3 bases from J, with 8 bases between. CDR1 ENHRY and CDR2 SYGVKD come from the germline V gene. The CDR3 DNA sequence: TGTGCCATCAGTGAACAAGGCGACTATGGCTACACCTTC. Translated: CAISEQGDYGYTF.

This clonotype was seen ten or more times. The CDR3 spells CSVEETSGSTGELFF. Written as DNA, the CDR3 is TGCAGCGTTGAAGAGACTAGCGGGAGCACCGGGGAGCTGTTTTTT. J is TRBJ2-2 and V is TRBV29-1; 12 nucleotides align to TRBD2. J gave up 4 bases and V 0 bases, and 0 bases lay outside the gene matches. This CDR3 contains 15 residues. Germline CDR1 and CDR2: SQVTM and ANQGSEA.

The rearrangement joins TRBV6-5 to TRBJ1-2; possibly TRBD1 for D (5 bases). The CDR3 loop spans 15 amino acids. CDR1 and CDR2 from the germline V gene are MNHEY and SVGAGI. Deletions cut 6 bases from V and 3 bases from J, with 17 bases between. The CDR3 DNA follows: TGTGCCAGCAGCTATGGCCTGATGGGGGACTATGGCTACACCTTC. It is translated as CASSYGLMGDYGYTF.

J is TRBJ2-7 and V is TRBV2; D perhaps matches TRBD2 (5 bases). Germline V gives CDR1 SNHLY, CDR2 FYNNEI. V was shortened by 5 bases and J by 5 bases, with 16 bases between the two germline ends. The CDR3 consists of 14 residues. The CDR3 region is CASSYSSGSNEQYF. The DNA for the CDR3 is TGTGCCAGCAGTTACTCGAGTGGGAGTAACGAGCAGTACTTC.

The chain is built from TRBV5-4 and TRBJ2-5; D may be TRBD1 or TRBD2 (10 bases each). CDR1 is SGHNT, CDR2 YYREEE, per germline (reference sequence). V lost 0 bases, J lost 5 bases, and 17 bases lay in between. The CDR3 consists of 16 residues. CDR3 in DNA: TGTGCCAGCAGCTTGGTACTAGCGGGACAGGGGGAGACCCAGTACTTC. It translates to CASSLVLAGQGETQYF.

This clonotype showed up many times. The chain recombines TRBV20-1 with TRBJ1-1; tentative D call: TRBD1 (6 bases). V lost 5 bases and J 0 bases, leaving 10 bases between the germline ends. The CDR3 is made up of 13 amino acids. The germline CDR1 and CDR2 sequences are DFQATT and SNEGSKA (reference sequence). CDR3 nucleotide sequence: TGCAGTGCTGCGGACAGCCTGAACACTGAAGCTTTCTTT. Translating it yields CSAADSLNTEAFF.

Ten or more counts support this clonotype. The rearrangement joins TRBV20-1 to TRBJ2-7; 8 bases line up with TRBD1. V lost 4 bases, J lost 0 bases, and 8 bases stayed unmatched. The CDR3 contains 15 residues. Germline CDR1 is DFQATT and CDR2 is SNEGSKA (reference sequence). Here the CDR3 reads CSAKVPDRVSYEQYF. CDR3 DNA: TGCAGTGCTAAGGTACCGGACAGGGTCTCCTACGAGCAGTACTTC.

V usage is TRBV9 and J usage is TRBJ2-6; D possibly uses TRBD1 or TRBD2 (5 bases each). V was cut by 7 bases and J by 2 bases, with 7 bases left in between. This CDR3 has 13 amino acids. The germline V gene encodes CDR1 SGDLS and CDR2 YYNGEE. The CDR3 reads CASGGAGANVLTF. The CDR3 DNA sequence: TGTGCCAGCGGGGGAGCTGGGGCCAACGTCCTGACTTTC.

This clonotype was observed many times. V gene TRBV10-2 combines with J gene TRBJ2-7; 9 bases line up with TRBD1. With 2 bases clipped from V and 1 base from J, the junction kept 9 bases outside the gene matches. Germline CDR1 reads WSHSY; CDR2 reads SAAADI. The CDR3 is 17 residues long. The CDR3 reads CASSEHGIGTGSYEQYF. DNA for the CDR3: TGCGCCAGCAGTGAGCACGGGATTGGGACAGGGTCCTACGAGCAGTACTTC.

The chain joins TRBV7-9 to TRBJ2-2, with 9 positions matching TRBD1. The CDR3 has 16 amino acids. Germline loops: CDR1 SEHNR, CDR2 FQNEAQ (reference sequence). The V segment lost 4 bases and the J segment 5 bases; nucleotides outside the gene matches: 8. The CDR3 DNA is TGTGCCAGCAGCTCCGGGACAGGGATTGGGACCGGGGAGCTGTTTTTT. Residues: CASSSGTGIGTGELFF. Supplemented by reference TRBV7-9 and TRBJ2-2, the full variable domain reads DTGVSQNPRHKITKRGQNVTFRCDPISEHNRLYWYRQTLGQGPEFLTYFQNEAQLEKSRLLSDRFSAERPKGSFSTLEIQRTEQGDSAMYLCASSSGTGIGTGELFFGEGSRLTVL.

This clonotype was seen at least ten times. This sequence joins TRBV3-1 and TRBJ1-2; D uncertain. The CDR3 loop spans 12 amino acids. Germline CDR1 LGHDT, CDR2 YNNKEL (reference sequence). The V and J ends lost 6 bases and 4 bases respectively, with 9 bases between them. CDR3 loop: CASSRLFYGYTF. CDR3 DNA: TGTGCCAGCAGTCGGCTCTTCTATGGCTACACCTTC. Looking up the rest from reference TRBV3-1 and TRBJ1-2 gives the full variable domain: DTAVSQTPKYLVTQMGNDKSIKCEQNLGHDTMYWYKQDSKKFLKIMFSYNNKELIINETVPNRFSPKSPDKAHLNLHINSLELGDSAVYFCASSRLFYGYTFGSGTRLTVV.

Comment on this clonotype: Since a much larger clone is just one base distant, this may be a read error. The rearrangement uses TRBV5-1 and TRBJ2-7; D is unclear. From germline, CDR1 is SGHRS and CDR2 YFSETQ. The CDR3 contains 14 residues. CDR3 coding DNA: TGTGCCAGCAGCTCCGGGCCCCCCTCGGGTGAGCAGTACTTC. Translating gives CASSSGPPSGEQYF.

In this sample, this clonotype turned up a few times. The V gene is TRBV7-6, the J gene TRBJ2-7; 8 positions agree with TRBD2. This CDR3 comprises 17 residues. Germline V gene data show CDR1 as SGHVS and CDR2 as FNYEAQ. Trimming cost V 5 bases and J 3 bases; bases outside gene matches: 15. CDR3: CASSPGLAGASVYEQYF. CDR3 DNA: TGTGCCAGCAGCCCGGGGCTAGCGGGCGCCTCGGTCTACGAGCAGTACTTC. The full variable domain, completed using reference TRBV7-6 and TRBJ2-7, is GAGVSQSPRYKVTKRGQDVALRCDPISGHVSLYWYRQALGQGPEFLTYFNYEAQQDKSGLPNDRFSAERPEGSISTLTIQRTEQRDSAMYRCASSPGLAGASVYEQYFGPGTRLTVT.

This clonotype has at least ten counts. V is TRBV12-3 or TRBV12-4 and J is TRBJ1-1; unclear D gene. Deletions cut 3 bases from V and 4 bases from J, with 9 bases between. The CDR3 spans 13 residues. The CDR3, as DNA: TGTGCCAGCAGTTTGAAGGGTGGCACTGAAGCTTTCTTT. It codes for CASSLKGGTEAFF.

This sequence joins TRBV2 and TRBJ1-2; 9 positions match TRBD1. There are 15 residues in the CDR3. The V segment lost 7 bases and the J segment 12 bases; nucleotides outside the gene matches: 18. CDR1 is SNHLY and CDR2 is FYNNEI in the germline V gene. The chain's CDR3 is CASTPGGTGITGNTF. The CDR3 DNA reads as TGTGCCAGCACCCCGGGGGGGACAGGGATTACTGGAAACACCTTC.

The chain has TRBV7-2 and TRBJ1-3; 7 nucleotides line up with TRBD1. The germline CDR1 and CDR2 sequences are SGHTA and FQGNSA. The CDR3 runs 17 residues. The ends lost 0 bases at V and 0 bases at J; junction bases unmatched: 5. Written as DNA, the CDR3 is TGTGCCAGCAGCTTAGCTTCTGCAGGGGGCTCTGGAAACACCATATATTTT. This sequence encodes CASSLASAGGSGNTIYF.

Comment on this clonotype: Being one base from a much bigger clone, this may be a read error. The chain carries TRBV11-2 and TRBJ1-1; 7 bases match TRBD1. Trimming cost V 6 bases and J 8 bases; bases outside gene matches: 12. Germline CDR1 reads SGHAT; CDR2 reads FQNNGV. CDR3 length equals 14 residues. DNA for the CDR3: TGTGCCAGCAGGCCAGGGGGTCCGGCAGGGGAAGCTTTCTTT. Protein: CASRPGGPAGEAFF.

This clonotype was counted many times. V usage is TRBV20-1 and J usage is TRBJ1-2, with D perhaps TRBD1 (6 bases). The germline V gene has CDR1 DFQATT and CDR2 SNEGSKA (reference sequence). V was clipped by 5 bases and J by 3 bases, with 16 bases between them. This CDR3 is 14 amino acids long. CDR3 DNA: TGCAGTGCTCCAGGTCGGGGGGGGCACTATGGCTACACCTTC. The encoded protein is CSAPGRGGHYGYTF.

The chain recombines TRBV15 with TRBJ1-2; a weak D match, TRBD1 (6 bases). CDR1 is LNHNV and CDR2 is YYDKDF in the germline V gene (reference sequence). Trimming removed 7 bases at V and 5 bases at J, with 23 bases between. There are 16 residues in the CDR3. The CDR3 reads CATIAARGVVKYGYTF. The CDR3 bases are TGTGCCACCATTGCCGCCAGGGGAGTCGTAAAGTATGGCTACACCTTC.

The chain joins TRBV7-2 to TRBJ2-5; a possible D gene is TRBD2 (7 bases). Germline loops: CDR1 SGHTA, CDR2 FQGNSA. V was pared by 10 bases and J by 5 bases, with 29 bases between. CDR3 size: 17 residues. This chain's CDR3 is CAISGLRSRGAFETQYF. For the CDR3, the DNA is TGTGCCATCAGTGGACTCCGAAGCCGGGGGGCTTTCGAGACCCAGTACTTC.

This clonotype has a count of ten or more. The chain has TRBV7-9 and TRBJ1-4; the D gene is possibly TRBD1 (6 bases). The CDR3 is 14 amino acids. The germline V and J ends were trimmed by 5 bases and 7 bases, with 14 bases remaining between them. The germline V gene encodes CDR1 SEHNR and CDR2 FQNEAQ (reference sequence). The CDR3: CASSPLGGPEKLFF. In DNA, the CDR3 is TGTGCCAGCAGCCCTCTAGGGGGGCCTGAAAAACTGTTTTTT.

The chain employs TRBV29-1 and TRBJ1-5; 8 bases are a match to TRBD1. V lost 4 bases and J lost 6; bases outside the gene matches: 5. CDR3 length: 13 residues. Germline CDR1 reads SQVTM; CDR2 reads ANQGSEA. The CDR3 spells CSVGGTGPQPQHF. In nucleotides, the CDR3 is TGCAGCGTTGGGGGGACAGGACCTCAGCCCCAGCATTTT.

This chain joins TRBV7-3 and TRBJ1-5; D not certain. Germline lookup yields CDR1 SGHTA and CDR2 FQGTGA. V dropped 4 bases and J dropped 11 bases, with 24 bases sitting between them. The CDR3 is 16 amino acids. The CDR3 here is CASSSRAGPIQETQHF. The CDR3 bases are TGTGCCAGCAGCTCCCGGGCGGGCCCAATCCAAGAGACCCAGCATTTT.

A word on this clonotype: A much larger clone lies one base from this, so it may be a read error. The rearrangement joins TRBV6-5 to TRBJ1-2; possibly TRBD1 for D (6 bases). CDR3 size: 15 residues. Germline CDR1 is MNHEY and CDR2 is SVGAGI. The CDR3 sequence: CAISYTGQRNYGYTF. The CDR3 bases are TGTGCCATCAGTTACACCGGACAGCGGAACTATGGCTACACCTTC.

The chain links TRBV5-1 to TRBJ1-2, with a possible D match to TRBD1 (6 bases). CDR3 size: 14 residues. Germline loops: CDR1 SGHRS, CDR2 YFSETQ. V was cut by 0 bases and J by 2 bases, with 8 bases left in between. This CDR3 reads CASSLAGQNYGYTF. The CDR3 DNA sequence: TGCGCCAGCAGCTTGGCCGGACAGAACTATGGCTACACCTTC.

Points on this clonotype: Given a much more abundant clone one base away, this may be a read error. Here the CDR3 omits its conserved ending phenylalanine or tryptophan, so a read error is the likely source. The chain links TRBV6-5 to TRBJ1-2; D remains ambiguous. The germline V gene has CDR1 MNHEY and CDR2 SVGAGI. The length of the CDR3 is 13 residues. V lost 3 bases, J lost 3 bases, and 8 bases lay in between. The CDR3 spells CASSYKGDYGYTL. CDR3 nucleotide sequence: TGTGCCAGCAGTTATAAGGGAGACTATGGCTACACCCTC.

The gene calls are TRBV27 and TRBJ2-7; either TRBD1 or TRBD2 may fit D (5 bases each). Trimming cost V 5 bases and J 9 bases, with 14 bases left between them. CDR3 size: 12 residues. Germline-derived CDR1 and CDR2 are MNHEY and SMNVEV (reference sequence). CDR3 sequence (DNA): TGTGCCAGCAGTCCCCCGGGACGGCCGCAGTACTTC. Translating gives CASSPPGRPQYF.